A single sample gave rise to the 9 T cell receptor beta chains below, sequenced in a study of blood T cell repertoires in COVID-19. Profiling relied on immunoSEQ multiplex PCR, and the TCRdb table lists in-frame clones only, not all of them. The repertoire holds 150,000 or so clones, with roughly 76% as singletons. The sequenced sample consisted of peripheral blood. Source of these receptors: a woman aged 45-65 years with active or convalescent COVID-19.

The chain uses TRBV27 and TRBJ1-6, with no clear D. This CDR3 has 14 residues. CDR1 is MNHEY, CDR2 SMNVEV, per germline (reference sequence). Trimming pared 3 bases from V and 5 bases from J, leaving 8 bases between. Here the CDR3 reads CASSFRSNNSPLHF. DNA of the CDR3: TGTGCCAGCAGTTTCCGGTCAAATAATTCACCCCTCCACTTT.

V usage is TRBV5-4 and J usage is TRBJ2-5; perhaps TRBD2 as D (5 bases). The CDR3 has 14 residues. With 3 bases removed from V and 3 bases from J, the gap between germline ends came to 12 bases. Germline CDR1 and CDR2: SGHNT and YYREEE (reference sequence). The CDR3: CASSYRAGEETQYF. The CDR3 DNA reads TGTGCCAGCAGCTACCGGGCCGGGGAAGAGACCCAGTACTTC. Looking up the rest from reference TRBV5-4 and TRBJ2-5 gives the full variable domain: ETGVTQSPTHLIKTRGQQVTLRCSSQSGHNTVSWYQQALGQGPQFIFQYYREEENGRGNFPPRFSGLQFPNYSSELNVNALELDDSALYLCASSYRAGEETQYFGPGTRLLVL.

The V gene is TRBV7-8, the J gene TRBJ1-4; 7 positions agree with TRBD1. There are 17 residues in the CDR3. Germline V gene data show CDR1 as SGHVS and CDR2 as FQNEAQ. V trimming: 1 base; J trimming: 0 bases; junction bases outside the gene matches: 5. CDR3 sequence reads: CASSLDRGLATNEKLFF. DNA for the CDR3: TGTGCCAGCAGCTTAGACAGGGGTCTCGCAACTAATGAAAAACTGTTTTTT. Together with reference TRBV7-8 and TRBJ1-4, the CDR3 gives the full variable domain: GAGVSQSPRYKVAKRGQDVALRCDPISGHVSLFWYQQALGQGPEFLTYFQNEAQLDKSGLPSDRFFAERPEGSVSTLKIQRTQQEDSAVYLCASSLDRGLATNEKLFFGSGTQLSVL.

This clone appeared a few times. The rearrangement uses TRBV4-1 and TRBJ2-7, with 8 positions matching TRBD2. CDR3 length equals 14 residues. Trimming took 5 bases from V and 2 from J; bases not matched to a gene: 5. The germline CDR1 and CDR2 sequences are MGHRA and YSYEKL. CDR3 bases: TGCGCCAGCAGCAAAGGACTAGCAGCCTACGAGCAGTACTTC. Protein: CASSKGLAAYEQYF.

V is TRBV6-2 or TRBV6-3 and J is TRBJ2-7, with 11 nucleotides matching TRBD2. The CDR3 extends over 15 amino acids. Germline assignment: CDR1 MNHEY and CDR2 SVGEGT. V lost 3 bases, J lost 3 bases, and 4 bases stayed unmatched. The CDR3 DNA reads TGTGCCAGCAGTTATTCCCTAGCGGGAGGCTACGAGCAGTACTTC. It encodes CASSYSLAGGYEQYF.

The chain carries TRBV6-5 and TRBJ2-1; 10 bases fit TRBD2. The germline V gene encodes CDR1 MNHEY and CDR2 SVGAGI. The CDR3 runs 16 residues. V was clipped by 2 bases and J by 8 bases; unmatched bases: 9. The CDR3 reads CASSYPERGGRDEQFF. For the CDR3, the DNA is TGTGCCAGCAGTTACCCAGAGCGGGGGGGCCGAGATGAGCAGTTCTTC.

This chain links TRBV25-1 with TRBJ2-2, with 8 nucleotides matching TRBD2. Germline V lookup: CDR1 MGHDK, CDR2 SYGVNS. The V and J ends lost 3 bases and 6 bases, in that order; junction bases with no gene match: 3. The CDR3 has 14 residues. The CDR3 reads CASSDGGVPGELFF. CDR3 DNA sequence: TGTGCCAGCAGTGACGGGGGGGTTCCCGGGGAGCTGTTTTTT.

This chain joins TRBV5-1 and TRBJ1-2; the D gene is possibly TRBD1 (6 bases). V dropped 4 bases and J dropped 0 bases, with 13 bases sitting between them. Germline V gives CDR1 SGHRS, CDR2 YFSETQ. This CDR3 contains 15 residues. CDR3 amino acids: CASSPGGQPNYGYTF. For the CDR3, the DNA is TGCGCCAGCAGCCCGGGGGGCCAGCCTAACTATGGCTACACCTTC.

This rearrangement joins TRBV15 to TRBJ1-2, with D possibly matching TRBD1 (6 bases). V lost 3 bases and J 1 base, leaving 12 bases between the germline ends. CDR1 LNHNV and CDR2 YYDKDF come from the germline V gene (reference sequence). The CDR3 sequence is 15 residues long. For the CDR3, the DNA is TGTGCCACCAGCAGTTGGACAGCCAGTAACTATGGCTACACCTTC. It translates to CATSSWTASNYGYTF.